This T cell receptor beta chain was sequenced for a study of blood T cells in healthy people across ages. Study-wide background: About one barcoded beta molecule per two T cells came from capture by template switching.

Alongside a J-beta primer mix, a sample-barcoded 5' primer served in a second PCR lasting roughly 7 to 11 cycles. A 12-random-nucleotide template-switch adaptor tagged each cDNA molecule. TCRdb independently ran MiXCR on the 5' RACE reads; one entry per CDR3 protein. The sample gives 1.5 million to 2 million distinct CDR3 sequences, about two fifths of which show up once; 23% is in the top ten. Samples had at least 7 million PBMCs isolated from them. This clonotype was detected only a few times. The CDR3 extends over 14 amino acids. With V trimmed by 8 bases and J by 3 bases, 3 bases remained unmatched. From germline, CDR1 is LGHNA and CDR2 YSLEER.

Sequencing was done on a sample of blood. The TCR comes from a human donor in good health. The chain uses TRBV4-3 and TRBJ2-5, with 13 bases aligning to TRBD2. The CDR3 here is CASYGLAGEETQYF. In DNA, the CDR3 is TGCGCCAGCTACGGACTAGCGGGGGAAGAGACCCAGTACTTC.